This TCR beta chain appears in the sequencing data of a study of shared clonotypes between healthy human individuals. Study-wide findings and caveats: The study found about 5% of naive CD4 clonotypes shared across a handful of donors. A reduction in generation probabilities was seen for non-shared clonotypes relative to those shared by all four donors.

Positive CCR7 selection of CD45RO-negative cells yielded the naive CD8 cells, and terminally differentiated effector memory CD45RA+ cells were excluded. All of the donors resided in Nashville, Tennessee, and each was a Caucasian adult. Trimming removed 2 bases from V and 6 bases from J, with 20 bases in between. CDR3 length equals 16 residues. CDR1 and CDR2 (germline): MDHEN, SYDVKM. As originally analysed: Owing to the provision of junction-only sequences devoid of quality scores by immunoSEQ, filtering differed. Only in-frame clones appear in the TCRdb table, and some are missing; sequencing was by immunoSEQ multiplex PCR. That table gives V, J and clone size, and the DNA gave D and trimming. Counted here are about 590,000 clones, about 95% occurring once; the ten biggest clones make up 0.095% to 0.12%. In regard to this clone: The antigen remains unidentified.

The clonotype was recovered from a woman younger than 45 in good health. This rearrangement joins TRBV28 to TRBJ2-7; a possible D gene is TRBD2 (6 bases). Sample: naive CD8+ T cells sorted from blood. For the CDR3, the DNA is TGTGCCAGCAGTTTAAGGGGTAGCGGATACCTTAGCGAGCAGTACTTC. This translates into CASSLRGSGYLSEQYF.